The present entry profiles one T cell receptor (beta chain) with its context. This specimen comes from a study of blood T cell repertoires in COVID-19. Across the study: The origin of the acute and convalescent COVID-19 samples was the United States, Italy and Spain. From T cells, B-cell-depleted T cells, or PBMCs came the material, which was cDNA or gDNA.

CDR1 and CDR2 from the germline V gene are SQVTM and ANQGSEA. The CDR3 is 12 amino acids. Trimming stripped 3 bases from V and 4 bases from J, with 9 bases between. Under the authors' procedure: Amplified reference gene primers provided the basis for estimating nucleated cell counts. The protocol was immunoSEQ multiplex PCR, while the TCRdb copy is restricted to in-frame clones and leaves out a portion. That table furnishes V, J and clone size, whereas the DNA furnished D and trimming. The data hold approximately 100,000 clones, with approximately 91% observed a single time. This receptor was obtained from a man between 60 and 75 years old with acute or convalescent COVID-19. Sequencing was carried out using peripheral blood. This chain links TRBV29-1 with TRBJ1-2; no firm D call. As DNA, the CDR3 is TGCAGCGTTGAGTACAGTCCCTATGGCTACACCTTC. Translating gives CSVEYSPYGYTF.